Shown below are 18 T cell receptor beta chains from a single sample sequenced in a study of cytomegalovirus exposure and HLA in healthy donors. PCR primers comprised 60 Vbeta and 13 Jbeta primers. The method was immunoSEQ multiplex PCR; TCRdb's version includes in-frame clones alone and lacks a portion of them. Among 150,000 to 200,000 clones listed, roughly four fifths were seen once. Sequencing was carried out using PBMCs. The receptors come from a woman between 35 and 50 years old in good health and CMV-seronegative.

This chain uses TRBV2 with TRBJ1-2; 7 nucleotides agree with TRBD1. The CDR3 sequence is 12 residues long. V lost 8 bases to trimming and J lost 4 bases; unmatched junction nucleotides: 4. Germline lookup yields CDR1 SNHLY and CDR2 FYNNEI. Here the CDR3 reads CASRRDSYGYTF. DNA of the CDR3: TGTGCCAGCCGCCGGGACAGCTATGGCTACACCTTC.

V usage is TRBV27 and J usage is TRBJ1-5; D uncertain. The germline V and J ends were trimmed by 5 bases and 5 bases, with 7 bases remaining between them. Germline values: CDR1 MNHEY, CDR2 SMNVEV (reference sequence). This CDR3 contains 12 residues. CDR3 region: CASSNPDQPQHF. CDR3 sequence (DNA): TGTGCCAGCAGTAATCCGGATCAGCCCCAGCATTTT.

The V and J genes are TRBV28 and TRBJ1-6, with D possibly TRBD1 on 5 matching bases. Germline V gene lookup returns CDR1 MDHEN and CDR2 SYDVKM. Trimming took 8 bases from V and 7 from J, leaving 12 bases between them. CDR3 length equals 13 residues. The CDR3 nucleotides are TGTGCCAGCCGCTCAGACAGAAATTCACCCCTCCACTTT. This sequence encodes CASRSDRNSPLHF. The complete variable domain, with remaining parts taken from reference TRBV28 and TRBJ1-6, reads DVKVTQSSRYLVKRTGEKVFLECVQDMDHENMFWYRQDPGLGLRLIYFSYDVKMKEKGDIPEGYSVSREKKERFSLILESASTNQTSMYLCASRSDRNSPLHFGNGTRLTVT.

This clone was counted a single time. The chain is built from TRBV6-1 and TRBJ1-6; D is possibly TRBD1 (5 bases). V was clipped by 6 bases and J by 9 bases, with 15 bases between them. This CDR3 has 14 amino acids. Germline V gene sequence: CDR1 MNHNS, CDR2 SASEGT. This CDR3 reads CASSLGAGPSPLHF. In DNA, the CDR3 is TGTGCCAGCAGCCTAGGGGCAGGGCCTTCACCCCTCCACTTT.

This clone turned up a few times. The chain couples TRBV5-4 to TRBJ1-1; D might be TRBD1 (5 bases). The CDR3 contains 15 residues. Germline assignment: CDR1 SGHNT and CDR2 YYREEE (reference sequence). V shed 2 bases and J shed 5 bases, with 16 bases lying between them. The CDR3 loop is CASSLWAGLGTEAFF. The CDR3 nucleotides are TGTGCCAGCAGCTTATGGGCAGGGTTAGGTACTGAAGCTTTCTTT.

The V call is TRBV7-8, the J call TRBJ1-5, with D uncertain. Trimming left V 2 bases short and J 4 bases short, with 9 bases between. The CDR3 consists of 14 residues. Germline V gene sequence: CDR1 SGHVS, CDR2 FQNEAQ. The CDR3 DNA reads TGTGCCAGCAGCTTAAACCGAGGGAATCAGCCCCAGCATTTT. This translates into CASSLNRGNQPQHF. Filled out from reference TRBV7-8 and TRBJ1-5, the complete variable domain reads GAGVSQSPRYKVAKRGQDVALRCDPISGHVSLFWYQQALGQGPEFLTYFQNEAQLDKSGLPSDRFFAERPEGSVSTLKIQRTQQEDSAVYLCASSLNRGNQPQHFGDGTRLSIL.

This sequence joins TRBV6-1 and TRBJ2-7; tentative D call: TRBD1 (5 bases). The CDR3 is 15 amino acids. The germline V and J ends were trimmed by 3 bases and 5 bases, with 17 bases remaining between them. The V gene's germline CDR1 is MNHNS and CDR2 SASEGT. CDR3 bases: TGTGCCAGCAGTGATGGGGCAGTAAGGGTGCACGAGCAGTACTTC. Its translation: CASSDGAVRVHEQYF.

The chain has TRBV28 and TRBJ2-1; TRBD1 might be the D (5 bases). The length of the CDR3 is 15 residues. Germline loops: CDR1 MDHEN, CDR2 SYDVKM. Trimming cost V 6 bases and J 10 bases, with 22 bases left between them. The CDR3 sequence: CASRVGVLLLGEQFF. The CDR3 DNA sequence: TGTGCCAGCAGGGTAGGGGTGCTGTTGCTCGGGGAGCAGTTCTTC.

This clone was seen a single time. The chain joins TRBV21-1 to TRBJ1-3; the table's D call, TRBD1, was not checked against the DNA. TRBV21-1 is a known pseudogene. The CDR3 sequence is 15 residues long. The CDR3 DNA sequence: TGTGCCAGCAGCTCCCAGGGGACGGACGGAAACACCATATATTTT. Residues: CASSSQGTDGNTIYF.

The V gene is TRBV7-8, the J gene TRBJ2-7; 10 bases align to TRBD1. The trim removed 5 bases at V and 2 bases at J, leaving 6 bases unmatched. This CDR3 region has 15 residues. Germline values: CDR1 SGHVS, CDR2 FQNEAQ. The CDR3 DNA reads TGTGCCAGCAGCCATACCGGGACAGGGGCCTACGAGCAGTACTTC. Its protein is CASSHTGTGAYEQYF.

The chain has TRBV5-4 and TRBJ1-2; a possible D gene is TRBD1 (5 bases). Germline V CDR1 and CDR2: SGHNT, YYREEE (reference sequence). V shed 5 bases and J shed 5 bases, with 10 bases lying between them. The CDR3 is 12 residues long. Here the CDR3 reads CASSVTGYGYTF. The DNA for the CDR3 is TGTGCCAGCAGTGTAACAGGTTATGGCTACACCTTC.

The chain combines TRBV7-8 with TRBJ2-3; D is possibly TRBD1 (6 bases). The ends were cut back, 4 bases at V and 0 bases at J, with 14 bases in the middle. The germline gives CDR1 SGHVS, CDR2 FQNEAQ. CDR3 length: 16 residues. This CDR3 is CASSSQGSPSTDTQYF. The CDR3 DNA reads TGTGCCAGCAGCTCCCAGGGGAGTCCTAGCACAGATACGCAGTATTTT.

This clone was counted between two and nine times. The CDR3, as DNA: TGTGCCAGCCTGGGACAGAGTAATGAAAAACTGTTTTTT. This translates into CASLGQSNEKLFF. The V and J genes are TRBV2 and TRBJ1-4, with TRBD1 identical over 7 bases. The ends lost 8 bases at V and 4 bases at J; junction bases unmatched: 4. This CDR3 contains 13 residues. The germline gives CDR1 SNHLY, CDR2 FYNNEI.

CDR3 in amino acids: CASSLKFEMGASETQYF. The CDR3 DNA sequence: TGTGCCAGCAGCTTAAAGTTTGAGATGGGGGCCAGTGAGACCCAGTACTTC. The chain has TRBV7-3 and TRBJ2-5; a weak D match, TRBD1 (6 bases). The germline gives CDR1 SGHTA, CDR2 FQGTGA. The CDR3 is 17 residues long. V was shortened by 1 base and J by 5 bases, with 20 bases between the two germline ends.

The chain links TRBV5-1 to TRBJ1-6; D remains ambiguous. V dropped 4 bases and J dropped 5 bases, with 13 bases sitting between them. Germline loops: CDR1 SGHRS, CDR2 YFSETQ. CDR3 length: 15 residues. This CDR3 is CASSPQEWDNSPLHF. The CDR3 DNA is TGCGCCAGCAGCCCCCAGGAATGGGATAATTCACCCCTCCACTTT.

The gene calls are TRBV5-1 and TRBJ2-3, with TRBD2 matching 7 bases. J gave up 7 bases and V 4 bases, and 12 bases lay outside the gene matches. This CDR3 is built from 15 residues. CDR1 and CDR2 (germline): SGHRS, YFSETQ. CDR3 residues: CASSLGLTEANTQYF. Here the CDR3 DNA reads TGCGCCAGCAGCCTGGGACTAACGGAGGCGAATACGCAGTATTTT.

The chain employs TRBV15 and TRBJ1-4; 7 nucleotides match TRBD1. There are 15 residues in the CDR3. The V gene's germline CDR1 is LNHNV and CDR2 YYDKDF (reference sequence). V trimming: 1 base; J trimming: 8 bases; junction bases outside the gene matches: 7. The CDR3: CATSRAGGTDEKLFF. For the CDR3, the DNA is TGTGCCACCAGCAGAGCAGGGGGTACGGACGAAAAACTGTTTTTT.

J is TRBJ1-2 and V is TRBV16; D not resolved. CDR1 and CDR2 (germline): KGHSY, FQNENV. This CDR3 spans 13 amino acids. The V gene lost 3 bases and the J gene lost 5 bases, with 10 bases spanning the gap. The CDR3 spells CASSQVTGYGYTF. The CDR3 DNA follows: TGTGCCAGCAGCCAGGTGACGGGGTATGGCTACACCTTC.